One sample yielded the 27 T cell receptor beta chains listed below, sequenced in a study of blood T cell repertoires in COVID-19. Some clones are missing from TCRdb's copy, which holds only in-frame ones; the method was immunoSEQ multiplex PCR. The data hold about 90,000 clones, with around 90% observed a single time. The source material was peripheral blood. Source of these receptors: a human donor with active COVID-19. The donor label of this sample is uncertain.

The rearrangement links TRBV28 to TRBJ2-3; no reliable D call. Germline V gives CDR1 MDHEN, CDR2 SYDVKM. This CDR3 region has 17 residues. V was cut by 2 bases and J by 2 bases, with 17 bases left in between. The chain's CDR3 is CASSLPHTSVVTDTQYF. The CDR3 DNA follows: TGTGCCAGCAGTTTACCCCATACCAGCGTTGTCACAGATACGCAGTATTTT.

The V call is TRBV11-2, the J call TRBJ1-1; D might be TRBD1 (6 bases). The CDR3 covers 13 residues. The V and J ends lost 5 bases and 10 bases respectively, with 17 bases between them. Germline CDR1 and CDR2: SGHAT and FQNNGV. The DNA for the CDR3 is TGTGCCAGCAGCCCGGCTTCAGGGGCAGGAGCTTTCTTT. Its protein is CASSPASGAGAFF.

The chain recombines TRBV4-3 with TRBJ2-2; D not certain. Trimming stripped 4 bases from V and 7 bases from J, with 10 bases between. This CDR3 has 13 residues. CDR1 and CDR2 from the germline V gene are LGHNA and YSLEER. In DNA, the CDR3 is TGCGCCAGCAGCCTCGATCCGGGCGGGGAGCTGTTTTTT. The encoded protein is CASSLDPGGELFF.

The CDR3 coding sequence is TGTGCCACCAGCAGGGACAGGGGCGTTGCAACTAATGAAAAACTGTTTTTT. Its translation is CATSRDRGVATNEKLFF. The chain uses TRBV15 and TRBJ1-4; TRBD1 matches at 9 bases. The CDR3 covers 17 residues. CDR1 LNHNV and CDR2 YYDKDF come from the germline V gene (reference sequence). Trimming at V came to 3 bases and at J to 0 bases, leaving 5 bases not matched to a gene.

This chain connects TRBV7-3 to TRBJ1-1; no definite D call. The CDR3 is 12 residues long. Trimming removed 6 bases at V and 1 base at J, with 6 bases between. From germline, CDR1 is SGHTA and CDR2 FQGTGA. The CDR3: CASRIENTEAFF. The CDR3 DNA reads TGTGCCAGCAGGATAGAGAACACTGAAGCTTTCTTT.

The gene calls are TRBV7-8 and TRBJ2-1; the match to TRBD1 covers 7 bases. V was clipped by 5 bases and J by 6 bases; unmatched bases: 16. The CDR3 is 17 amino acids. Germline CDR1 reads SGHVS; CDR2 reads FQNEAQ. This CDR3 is CASSHSRDSLSSNEQFF. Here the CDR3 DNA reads TGTGCCAGCAGCCATTCCAGGGACAGCCTGAGTAGCAATGAGCAGTTCTTC.

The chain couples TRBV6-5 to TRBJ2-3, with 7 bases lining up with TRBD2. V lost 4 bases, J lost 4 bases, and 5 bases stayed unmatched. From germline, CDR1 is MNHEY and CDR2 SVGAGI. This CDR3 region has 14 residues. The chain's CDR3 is CASSSAGPSDTQYF. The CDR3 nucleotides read TGTGCCAGCAGTTCAGCGGGACCCTCAGATACGCAGTATTTT.

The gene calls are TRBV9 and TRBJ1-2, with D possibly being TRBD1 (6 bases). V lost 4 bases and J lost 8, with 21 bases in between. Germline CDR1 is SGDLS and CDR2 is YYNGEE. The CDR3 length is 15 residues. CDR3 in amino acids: CASSFRDTPSDGYTF. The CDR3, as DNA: TGTGCCAGCAGCTTCCGGGACACCCCCTCAGACGGCTACACCTTC.

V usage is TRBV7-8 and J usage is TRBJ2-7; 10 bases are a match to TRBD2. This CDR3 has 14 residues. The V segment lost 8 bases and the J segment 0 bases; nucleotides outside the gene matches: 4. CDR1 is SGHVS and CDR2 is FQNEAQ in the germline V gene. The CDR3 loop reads CASGAGGSSYEQYF. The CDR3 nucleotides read TGTGCCAGCGGAGCGGGGGGGAGCTCCTACGAGCAGTACTTC.

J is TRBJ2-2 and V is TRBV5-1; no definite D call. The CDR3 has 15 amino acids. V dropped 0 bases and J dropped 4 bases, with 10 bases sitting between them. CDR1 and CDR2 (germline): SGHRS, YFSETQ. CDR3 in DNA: TGCGCCAGCAGCTTGGCGGTAGCCCCCACCGGGGAGCTGTTTTTT. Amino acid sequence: CASSLAVAPTGELFF.

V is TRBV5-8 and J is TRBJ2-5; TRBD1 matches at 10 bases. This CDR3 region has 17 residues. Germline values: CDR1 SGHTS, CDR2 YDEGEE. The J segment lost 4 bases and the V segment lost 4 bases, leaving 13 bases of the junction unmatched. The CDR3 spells CASSQSLWDRGVETQYF. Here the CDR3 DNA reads TGTGCCAGCAGCCAGAGTTTGTGGGACAGGGGAGTAGAGACCCAGTACTTC.

The CDR3 sequence: CASSFPGCPGGSYGYTF. The CDR3, as DNA: TGTGCCAGCAGCTTTCCCGGGTGTCCAGGGGGCTCTTATGGCTACACCTTC. V is TRBV12-1 and J is TRBJ1-2; the table's D call, TRBD1, was not checked against the DNA. TRBV12-1 is tagged as a pseudogene. The CDR3 is made up of 17 amino acids.

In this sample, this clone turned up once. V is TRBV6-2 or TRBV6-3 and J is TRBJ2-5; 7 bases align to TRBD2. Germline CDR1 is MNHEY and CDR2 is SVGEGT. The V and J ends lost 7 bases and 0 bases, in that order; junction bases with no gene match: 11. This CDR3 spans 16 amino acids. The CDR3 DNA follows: TGTGCCAGCACCCCAGGCGGGAGAAAGTACCAAGAGACCCAGTACTTC. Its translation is CASTPGGRKYQETQYF.

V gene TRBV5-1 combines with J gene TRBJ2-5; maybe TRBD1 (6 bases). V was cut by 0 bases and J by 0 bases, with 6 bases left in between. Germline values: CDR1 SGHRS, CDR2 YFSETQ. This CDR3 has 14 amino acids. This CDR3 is CASSLGTDQETQYF. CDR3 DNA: TGCGCCAGCAGCTTGGGGACAGACCAAGAGACCCAGTACTTC.

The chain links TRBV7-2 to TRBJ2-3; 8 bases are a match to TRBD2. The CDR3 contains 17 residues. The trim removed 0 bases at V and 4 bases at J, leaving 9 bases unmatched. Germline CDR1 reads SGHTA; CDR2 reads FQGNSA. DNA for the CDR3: TGTGCCAGCAGCTTAGCGGCGTTGGCGGGGGGAGCAGATACGCAGTATTTT. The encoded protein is CASSLAALAGGADTQYF.

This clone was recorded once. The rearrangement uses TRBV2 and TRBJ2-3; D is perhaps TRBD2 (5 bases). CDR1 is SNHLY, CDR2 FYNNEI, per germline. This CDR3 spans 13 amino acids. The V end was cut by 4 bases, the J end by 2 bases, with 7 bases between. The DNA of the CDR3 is TGTGCCAGCAGTGTGGACTCCACAGATACGCAGTATTTT. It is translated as CASSVDSTDTQYF.

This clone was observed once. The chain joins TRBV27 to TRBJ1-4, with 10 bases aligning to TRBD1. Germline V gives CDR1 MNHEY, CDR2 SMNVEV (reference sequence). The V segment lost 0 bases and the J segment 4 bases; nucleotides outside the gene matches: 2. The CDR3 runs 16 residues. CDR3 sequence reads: CASSLSGQGVNEKLFF. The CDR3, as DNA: TGTGCCAGCAGTTTATCAGGACAGGGGGTTAATGAAAAACTGTTTTTT.

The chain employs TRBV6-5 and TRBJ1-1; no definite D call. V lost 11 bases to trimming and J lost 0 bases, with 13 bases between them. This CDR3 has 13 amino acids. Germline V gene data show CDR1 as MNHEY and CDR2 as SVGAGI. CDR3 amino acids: CAGSRLMNTEAFF. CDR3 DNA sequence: TGTGCCGGTTCCAGGCTGATGAACACTGAAGCTTTCTTT.

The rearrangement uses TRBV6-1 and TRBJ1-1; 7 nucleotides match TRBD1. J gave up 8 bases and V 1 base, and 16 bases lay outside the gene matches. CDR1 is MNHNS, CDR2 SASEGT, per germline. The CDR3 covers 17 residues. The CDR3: CASSEVWRVDRVNEAFF. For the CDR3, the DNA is TGTGCCAGCAGTGAAGTTTGGAGGGTAGACAGGGTGAACGAAGCTTTCTTT.

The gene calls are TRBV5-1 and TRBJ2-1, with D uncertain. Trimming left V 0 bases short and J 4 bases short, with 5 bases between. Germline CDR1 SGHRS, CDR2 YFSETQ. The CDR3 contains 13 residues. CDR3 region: CASSLVRYNEQFF. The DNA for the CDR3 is TGCGCCAGCAGCTTGGTTCGGTACAATGAGCAGTTCTTC.

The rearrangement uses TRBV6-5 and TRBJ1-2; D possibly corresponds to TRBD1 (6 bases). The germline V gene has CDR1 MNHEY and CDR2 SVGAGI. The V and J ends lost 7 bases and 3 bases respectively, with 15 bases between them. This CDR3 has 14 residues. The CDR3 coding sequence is TGTGCCAGCAACAGGGCTGGCCAGGACTATGGCTACACCTTC. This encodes CASNRAGQDYGYTF.

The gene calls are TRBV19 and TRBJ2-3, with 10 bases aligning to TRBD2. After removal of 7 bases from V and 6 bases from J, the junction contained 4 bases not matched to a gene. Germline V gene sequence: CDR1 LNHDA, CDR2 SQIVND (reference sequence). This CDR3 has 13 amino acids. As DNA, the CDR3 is TGTGCCAGTAAGGCTAGCGGGGGTGATACGCAGTATTTT. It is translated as CASKASGGDTQYF.

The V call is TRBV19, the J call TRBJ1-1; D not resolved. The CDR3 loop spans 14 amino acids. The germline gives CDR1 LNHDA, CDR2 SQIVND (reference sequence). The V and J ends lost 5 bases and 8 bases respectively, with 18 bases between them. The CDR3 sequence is CASSLGSPAGEAFF. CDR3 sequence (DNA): TGTGCCAGTAGTCTCGGAAGCCCCGCGGGCGAAGCTTTCTTT. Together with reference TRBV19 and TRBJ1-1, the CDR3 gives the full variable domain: DGGITQSPKYLFRKEGQNVTLSCEQNLNHDAMYWYRQDPGQGLRLIYYSQIVNDFQKGDIAEGYSVSREKKESFPLTVTSAQKNPTAFYLCASSLGSPAGEAFFGQGTRLTVV.

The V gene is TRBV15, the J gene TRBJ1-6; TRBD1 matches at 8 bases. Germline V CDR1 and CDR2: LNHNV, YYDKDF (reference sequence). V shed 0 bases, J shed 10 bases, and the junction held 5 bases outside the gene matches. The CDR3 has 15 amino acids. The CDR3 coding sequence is TGTGCCACCAGCAGAGACAGGGGGCCTGGGTCACCCCTCCACTTT. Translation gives CATSRDRGPGSPLHF.

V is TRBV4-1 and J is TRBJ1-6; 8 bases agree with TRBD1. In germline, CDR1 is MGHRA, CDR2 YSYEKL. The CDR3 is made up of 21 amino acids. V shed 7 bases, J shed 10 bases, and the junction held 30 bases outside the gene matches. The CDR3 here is CASTPHSPGQVSESPWSPLHF. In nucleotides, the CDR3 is TGCGCCAGCACCCCACACTCCCCGGGACAGGTTTCAGAATCCCCATGGTCACCCCTCCACTTT.

CDR3 coding DNA: TGTGCCAGCAGCCCATTTGATCGCGGAGACTCGAACACTGAAGCTTTCTTT. Amino acids: CASSPFDRGDSNTEAFF. This chain connects TRBV9 to TRBJ1-1; unclear D gene. V shed 4 bases and J shed 1 base, with 20 bases lying between them. The CDR3 is made up of 17 amino acids. Germline lookup yields CDR1 SGDLS and CDR2 YYNGEE.

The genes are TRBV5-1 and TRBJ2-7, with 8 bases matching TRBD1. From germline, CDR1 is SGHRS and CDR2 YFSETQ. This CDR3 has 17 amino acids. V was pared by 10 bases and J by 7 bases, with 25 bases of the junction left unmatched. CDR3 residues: CASTAGTGEKKGWEQYF. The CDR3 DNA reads TGCGCCTCCACTGCAGGGACAGGAGAGAAGAAAGGTTGGGAGCAGTACTTC.